The 28 T cell receptor beta chains below all came from one sample that was sequenced in a study of tumor-infiltrating lymphocytes in primary liver carcinoma. Alongside blood RNA obtained from unsorted whole blood, germline DNA was also extracted. Starting from approximately 500 ng of total RNA, TCR beta cDNA was produced with a primer in the constant region. Investigators got TCR beta libraries out of three nested multiplex PCR rounds, done with slightly modified ARM-PCR. Use of TRBV1-TRBV30 forward primers with a C-beta reverse primer characterized the first two PCR rounds, which lasted about 9 cycles each. TCRdb recomputed calls from the multiplex PCR reads with MiXCR, one row per CDR3 protein. The repertoire includes about 320,000 distinct CDR3 sequences, less than 75% of them detected once, and 9% sits in the top ten. Source material: peripheral blood. The receptors shown here come from a man aged 35 to 55 with primary liver carcinoma and hepatitis B virus infection.

The CDR3 sequence is CASRGTGIDQPQHF. The DNA of the CDR3 is TGTGCCAGCAGGGGGACAGGGATTGATCAGCCCCAGCATTTT. The chain couples TRBV6-5 to TRBJ1-5; the match to TRBD1 covers 9 bases. V dropped 6 bases and J dropped 5; count of bases not matched to a gene: 5. CDR1 and CDR2 from the germline V gene are MNHEY and SVGAGI. The CDR3 loop spans 14 amino acids.

This sequence joins TRBV7-8 and TRBJ2-2; 7 bases fit TRBD2. The CDR3 consists of 15 residues. Per the germline V gene, CDR1 is SGHVS and CDR2 is FQNEAQ. Trimming removed 5 bases from V and 5 bases from J; junction bases left unmatched: 8. CDR3 in DNA: TGTGCCAGCAGCCCCCGGCCGGGGGGAACCGGGGAGCTGTTTTTT. Protein: CASSPRPGGTGELFF.

This clonotype occurred once. At one end, the junction sequence differs from germline, possibly due to a read error. The rearrangement joins TRBV29-1 to TRBJ2-6; TRBD1 might be the D (5 bases). Germline loops: CDR1 SQVTM, CDR2 ANQGSEA. The CDR3 covers 14 residues. CDR3 sequence: CCVAAVSGANVLTF. CDR3 DNA sequence: TGCTGCGTTGCAGCAGTATCTGGGGCCAATGTCCTGACTTTC.

In DNA form, the CDR3 reads TGTGCCAGCCACCGTCCGGGGGGTACAGATACGCAGTATTTT. Translated, it gives CASHRPGGTDTQYF. The rearrangement links TRBV6-1 to TRBJ2-3; 7 bases map to TRBD2. Germline V gives CDR1 MNHNS, CDR2 SASEGT. V trimming: 8 bases; J trimming: 3 bases; junction bases outside the gene matches: 8. This CDR3 region has 14 residues.

A single count supports this clonotype. The V call is TRBV6-2 or TRBV6-3, the J call TRBJ2-7; 9 positions agree with TRBD1. The CDR3 runs 15 residues. V shed 8 bases and J 9 bases; nucleotides not matched to a gene: 17. Germline assignment: CDR1 MNHEY and CDR2 SVGEGT. CDR3 coding DNA: TGTGCCAGCCGATCGGGACAGGGAAGTCGGGACGTGCAGTACTTC. Its protein is CASRSGQGSRDVQYF.

This sequence joins TRBV30 and TRBJ2-2; TRBD2 matches 9 bases. V gave up 2 bases and J gave up 7 bases; unmatched junction bases: 14. Germline CDR1 reads GTSNPN; CDR2 reads SVGIG (reference sequence). This CDR3 has 17 residues. The CDR3 DNA reads as TGTGCCTGGAGTCCCCCAGGATTAGCGGGAGAGGTCGGGGAGCTGTTTTTT. Translated: CAWSPPGLAGEVGELFF.

This clonotype was counted a few times. The rearrangement links TRBV5-1 to TRBJ2-1, with TRBD1 identical over 7 bases. Per the germline V gene, CDR1 is SGHRS and CDR2 is YFSETQ. The CDR3 is made up of 14 amino acids. Unmatched junction bases numbered 6, after V lost 0 bases and J lost 9 bases. CDR3: CASSLGTGYGEQFF. The CDR3, as DNA: TGCGCCAGCAGCTTGGGGACAGGCTATGGTGAGCAGTTCTTC.

About this clonotype itself: This may be a read error, as it is one base from a much larger clone. The genes are TRBV4-1 and TRBJ2-6; D is uncertain. Germline-derived CDR1 and CDR2 are MGHRA and YSYEKL. CDR3 length: 17 residues. The CDR3 here is CANSQSPAWAGANVLTF. Here the CDR3 DNA reads TGCGCCAACAGCCAATCCCCCGCCTGGGCCGGGGCCAACGTCCTGACTTTC.

This clonotype was seen at least ten times. This chain links TRBV4-1 with TRBJ2-7, with D unclear. This CDR3 contains 12 residues. From germline, CDR1 is MGHRA and CDR2 YSYEKL. V dropped 0 bases and J dropped 6 bases, with 6 bases sitting between them. The CDR3 DNA is TGCGCCAGCAGCCAAGAGGGTGGCGAGCAGTACTTC. This sequence encodes CASSQEGGEQYF.

Notes on this clonotype: A single base separates this from a much larger clone, so it may be a read error. V gene TRBV11-2 combines with J gene TRBJ2-7, with TRBD1 matching 7 bases. This CDR3 region has 13 residues. Germline CDR1 is SGHAT and CDR2 is FQNNGV. As DNA, the CDR3 is TGTCCCAGCAGCTGGGACAGAGCCTGCGAGCAGTACTTC. Protein sequence: CPSSWDRACEQYF. Full variable domain (missing parts from reference TRBV11-2 and TRBJ2-7): EAGVAQSPRYKIIEKRQSVAFWCNPISGHATLYWYQQILGQGPKLLIQFQNNGVVDDSQLPKDRFSAERLKGVDSTLKIQPAKLEDSAVYLCPSSWDRACEQYFGPGTRLTVT.

The CDR3 sequence is CASSSPYGPNTGELFF. CDR3 sequence (DNA): TGTGCCAGCAGTTCTCCCTACGGGCCTAACACCGGGGAGCTGTTTTTT. This chain links TRBV6-2 or TRBV6-3 with TRBJ2-2; D not resolved. Germline V lookup: CDR1 MNHEY, CDR2 SVGEGT. The CDR3 covers 16 residues. With 4 bases removed from V and 2 bases from J, the gap between germline ends came to 14 bases.

V usage is TRBV7-9 and J usage is TRBJ2-7; TRBD2 agrees at 7 bases. Germline CDR1 reads SEHNR; CDR2 reads FQNEAQ (reference sequence). The junction had 7 bases not matched to a gene; V was cut back by 1 base and J by 7 bases. CDR3 length: 14 residues. This chain's CDR3 is CASSLEAGEGEQYF. The CDR3 DNA sequence: TGTGCCAGCAGCTTAGAGGCGGGAGAGGGGGAGCAGTACTTC.

A word on this clonotype: One base away lies a much larger clone, so this may be a sequencing read error. The CDR3 sequence: CASTGAKNNQYF. The DNA for the CDR3 is TGTGCCAGCACTGGGGCCAAAAACAATCAGTACTTC. The rearrangement links TRBV12-3 or TRBV12-4 to TRBJ2-4; tentatively, D is TRBD1 (5 bases). The CDR3 runs to 12 residues.

About this clonotype: A much more abundant neighbour one base away suggests this may be a read error. The rearrangement uses TRBV6-2 or TRBV6-3 and TRBJ2-7; D gene ambiguous. There are 11 residues in the CDR3. The V end was cut by 7 bases, the J end by 2 bases, with 6 bases between. Germline CDR1 is MNHEY and CDR2 is SVGEGT. CDR3 nucleotides: TGTGCCAGCAAGGCCCCCTACGAGCAGTACTTC. Its translation is CASKAPYEQYF.

Concerning this clonotype itself: The CDR3 ends on some other residue instead of the conserved phenylalanine or tryptophan, so this is likely a read error. The chain joins TRBV25-1 to TRBJ2-2; D not resolved. The V end was cut by 6 bases, the J end by 6 bases, with 8 bases between. The CDR3 consists of 12 residues. CDR1 and CDR2 (germline): MGHDK, SYGVNS. CDR3 DNA sequence: TGTGCCAGCAGGAAAATCGCCGGGGAGCTGTTTATT. Amino acids: CASRKIAGELFI.

Regarding this clonotype: This may stem from a read error, because a much larger clone lies one nucleotide away. J is TRBJ2-1 and V is TRBV4-1; unclear D gene. This CDR3 comprises 15 residues. The germline CDR1 and CDR2 sequences are MGHRA and YSYEKL. CDR3 DNA sequence: TGCGCCAGCAGCCAAAGAGTCGGGTCGTACAATGGGCAGTTCTTC. Amino acids: CASSQRVGSYNGQFF.

This clonotype was seen more than once but under ten times. The chain couples TRBV5-5 to TRBJ1-5; D possibly corresponds to TRBD1 (5 bases). CDR3 length: 17 residues. Germline V CDR1 and CDR2: SGHKS, YYEKEE (reference sequence). V lost 0 bases, J lost 7 bases, and 20 bases lay in between. CDR3: CASSLVWQGPSEQPQHF. In nucleotides, the CDR3 is TGTGCCAGCAGCTTGGTTTGGCAGGGCCCTTCAGAGCAGCCCCAGCATTTT.

In this sample, this clonotype turned up once. This clone may be a read error of a much larger clone one base away. The genes are TRBV6-5 and TRBJ1-4; D might be TRBD1 (6 bases). The CDR3 spans 13 residues. Per germline, CDR1 MNHEY and CDR2 SVGAGI. In nucleotides, the CDR3 is TGTGCCAGCATGGGGGCAGCTAATGAAAAACTGATTTTT. Protein sequence: CASMGAANEKLIF.

With respect to this clonotype: The junction differs from germline at one of its ends, possibly a read error. The chain employs TRBV5-1 and TRBJ2-1; D remains ambiguous. The CDR3 spans 13 residues. Germline CDR1 SGHRS, CDR2 YFSETQ. The CDR3 coding sequence is TGCGCTAGCAGCTTGACGGGCATCAATGTGCAGTTCTTC. It encodes CASSLTGINVQFF.

Many counts were recorded for this clonotype. V is TRBV29-1 and J is TRBJ2-1, with 9 bases fitting TRBD2. Germline V CDR1 and CDR2: SQVTM, ANQGSEA. J gave up 0 bases and V 7 bases, and 10 bases lay outside the gene matches. This CDR3 contains 16 residues. The CDR3 DNA reads TGCAGCGCCCGACGCGGTAGCGGGAGCTCCTACAATGAGCAGTTCTTC. Residues: CSARRGSGSSYNEQFF.

This clonotype was detected ten times or more. The chain links TRBV4-2 to TRBJ2-7; D remains ambiguous. The CDR3 length is 15 residues. V was shortened by 0 bases and J by 0 bases, with 9 bases between the two germline ends. Looked up from germline, CDR1 is LGHNA and CDR2 is YNFKEQ. CDR3 residues: CASSQELSDSYEQYF. Here the CDR3 DNA reads TGTGCCAGCAGCCAAGAATTATCTGACTCCTACGAGCAGTACTTC.

On this clonotype itself: A much larger clone differs from this one at a single base, so this may be a read error. The chain couples TRBV4-2 to TRBJ2-2, with D tentatively TRBD1 or TRBD2 (5 bases each). The germline V gene encodes CDR1 LGHNA and CDR2 YNFKEQ. This CDR3 comprises 14 residues. CDR3 sequence reads: CASSKQGDTGELLF. The CDR3 DNA reads as TGCGCCAGCAGCAAGCAGGGAGACACCGGGGAGCTGTTATTT.

On this clonotype: A much larger clone lies one base from this, so it may be a read error. V is TRBV28 and J is TRBJ2-7; TRBD1 matches at 12 bases. The CDR3 spans 15 residues. CDR1 and CDR2 from the germline V gene are MDHEN and SYDVKM. CDR3 nucleotide sequence: TGTGCCACTAGGGGGACAGGGGGCGACTCCTACGATCAGTACTTC. It is translated as CATRGTGGDSYDQYF.

The J gene is TRBJ1-5, the V gene TRBV6-6; possibly TRBD1 for D (5 bases). V shed 4 bases and J shed 2 bases, with 15 bases lying between them. The germline V gene encodes CDR1 MNHNY and CDR2 SVGAGI (reference sequence). The CDR3 length is 16 residues. The DNA of the CDR3 is TGTGCCAGCAGTTTCTTGGTGGGAGGGGGCAATCAGCCCCAGCATTTT. This gives the protein CASSFLVGGGNQPQHF.

About this clonotype: Likely a read error: the CDR3 ends without its conserved phenylalanine or tryptophan. V gene TRBV29-1 combines with J gene TRBJ2-1; 8 nucleotides agree with TRBD2. This CDR3 region has 15 residues. V trimming: 4 bases; J trimming: 6 bases; junction bases outside the gene matches: 11. Germline V gene data show CDR1 as SQVTM and CDR2 as ANQGSEA. CDR3 DNA sequence: TGCAGCGTTGGCAGTGGGAGCGGGAGCGCCAATGAGCAGTTCCTC. Protein product: CSVGSGSGSANEQFL.

On this clonotype: Mismatch with germline at one junction end may stem from a read error. CDR3 nucleotide sequence: TGCAACGTTGAGTCTCAGGGAATAAGCGGGCAGTACTTC. Residues: CNVESQGISGQYF. The chain carries TRBV29-1 and TRBJ2-7, with D perhaps matching TRBD1 or TRBD2 (5 bases each). The CDR3 contains 13 residues. The V gene's germline CDR1 is SQVTM and CDR2 ANQGSEA.

In this sample, this clonotype turned up a few times. This chain connects TRBV28 to TRBJ2-3; D gene ambiguous. The ends were cut back, 7 bases at V and 4 bases at J, with 9 bases in the middle. CDR1 and CDR2 from the germline V gene are MDHEN and SYDVKM. This CDR3 has 12 residues. CDR3 coding DNA: TGTGCCAGCACCAATTTTGCAGATACGCAGTATTTT. Protein: CASTNFADTQYF.

The chain links TRBV29-1 to TRBJ2-5; D ambiguous. V lost 8 bases and J 5 bases, leaving 21 bases between the germline ends. The CDR3 loop spans 14 amino acids. CDR1 is SQVTM and CDR2 is ANQGSEA in the germline V gene. CDR3 loop: CSTTGGSSKETQYF. The CDR3 bases are TGCAGCACGACGGGTGGCAGCAGCAAGGAGACCCAGTACTTC.